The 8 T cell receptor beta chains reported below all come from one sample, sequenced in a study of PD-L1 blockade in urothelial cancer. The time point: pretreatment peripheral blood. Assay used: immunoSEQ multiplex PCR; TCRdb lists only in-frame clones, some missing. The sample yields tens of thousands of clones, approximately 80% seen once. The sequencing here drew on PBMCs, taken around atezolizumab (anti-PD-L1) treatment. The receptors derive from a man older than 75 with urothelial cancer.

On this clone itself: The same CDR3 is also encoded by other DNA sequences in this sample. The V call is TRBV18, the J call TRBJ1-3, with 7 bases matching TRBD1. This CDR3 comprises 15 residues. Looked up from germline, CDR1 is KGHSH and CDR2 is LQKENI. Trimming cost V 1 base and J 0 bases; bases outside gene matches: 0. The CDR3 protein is CASSPRQGSGNTIYF. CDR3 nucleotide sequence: TGTGCCAGCTCACCACGACAGGGCTCTGGAAACACCATATATTTT. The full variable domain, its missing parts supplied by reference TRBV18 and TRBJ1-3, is NAGVMQNPRHLVRRRGQEARLRCSPMKGHSHVYWYRQLPEEGLKFMVYLQKENIIDESGMPKERFSAEFPKEGPSILRIQQVVRGDSAAYFCASSPRQGSGNTIYFGEGSWLTVV.

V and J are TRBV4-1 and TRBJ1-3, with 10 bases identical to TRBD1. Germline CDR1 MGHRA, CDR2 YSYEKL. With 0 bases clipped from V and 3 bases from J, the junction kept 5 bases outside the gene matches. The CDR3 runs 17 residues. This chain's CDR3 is CASSQETGQGLGNTIYF. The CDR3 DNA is TGCGCCAGCAGCCAAGAGACGGGACAGGGGCTTGGAAACACCATATATTTT.

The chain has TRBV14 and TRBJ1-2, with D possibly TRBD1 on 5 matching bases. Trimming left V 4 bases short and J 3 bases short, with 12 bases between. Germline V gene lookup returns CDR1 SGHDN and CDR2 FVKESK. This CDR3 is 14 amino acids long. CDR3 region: CASSRSTAYYGYTF. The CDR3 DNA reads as TGTGCCAGCAGCCGGTCGACAGCGTACTATGGCTACACCTTC.

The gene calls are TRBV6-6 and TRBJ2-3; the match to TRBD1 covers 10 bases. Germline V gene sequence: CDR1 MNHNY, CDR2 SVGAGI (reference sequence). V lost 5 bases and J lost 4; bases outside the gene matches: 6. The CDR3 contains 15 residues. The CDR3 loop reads CASSPGQGRADTQYF. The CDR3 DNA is TGTGCCAGCAGTCCGGGACAGGGGAGGGCAGATACGCAGTATTTT.

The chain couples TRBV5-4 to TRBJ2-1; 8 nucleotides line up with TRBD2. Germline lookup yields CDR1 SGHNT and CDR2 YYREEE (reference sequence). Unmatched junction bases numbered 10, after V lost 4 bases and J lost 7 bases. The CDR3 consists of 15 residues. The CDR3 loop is CASSRGGIVGNEQFF. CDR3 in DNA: TGTGCCAGCAGCCGGGGGGGGATCGTCGGGAATGAGCAGTTCTTC.

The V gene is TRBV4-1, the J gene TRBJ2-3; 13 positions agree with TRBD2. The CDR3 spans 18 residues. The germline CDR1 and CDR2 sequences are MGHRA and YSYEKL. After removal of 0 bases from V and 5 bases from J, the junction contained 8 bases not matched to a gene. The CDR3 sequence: CASSQESLLAGGGDTQYF. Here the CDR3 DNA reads TGCGCCAGCAGCCAAGAGTCCTTACTAGCGGGAGGGGGAGATACGCAGTATTTT.

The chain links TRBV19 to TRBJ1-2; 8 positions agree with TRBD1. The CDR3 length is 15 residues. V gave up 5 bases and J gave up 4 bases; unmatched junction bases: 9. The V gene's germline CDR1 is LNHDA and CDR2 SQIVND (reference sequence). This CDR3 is CASSPGQDRGYGYTF. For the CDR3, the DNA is TGTGCCAGTAGTCCGGGACAGGACCGGGGCTATGGCTACACCTTC.

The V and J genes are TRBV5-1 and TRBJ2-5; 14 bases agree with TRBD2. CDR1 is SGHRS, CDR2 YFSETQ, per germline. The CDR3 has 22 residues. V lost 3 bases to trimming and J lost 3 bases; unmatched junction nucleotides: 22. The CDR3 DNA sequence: TGCGCCAGCAGCTCCACCTTGTCGGCAGGGGGCTGGACTAGCGGGAGGAAAGAGACCCAGTACTTC. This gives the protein CASSSTLSAGGWTSGRKETQYF.